The source of this T cell receptor (beta chain) is a study of T cell responses to AZD1222 COVID-19 vaccine. The CDR3 covers 14 residues. Germline CDR1 and CDR2: SGHNT and YENEEA. Deletions cut 5 bases from V and 7 bases from J, with 15 bases between. Sequenced by immunoSEQ multiplex PCR; TCRdb stores in-frame clones only, minus some. The table shows more than 60,000 clones, with over 75% occurring only once. The J gene is TRBJ2-1, the V gene TRBV11-3; possible D gene TRBD2, 6 bases. The sample here was peripheral blood, taken on day 0 of AZD1222 vaccination. The clonotype comes from an adult in good health. The chain's CDR3 is CASSLASGENEQFF. The CDR3 DNA reads TGTGCCAGCAGCCTAGCGTCCGGGGAGAATGAGCAGTTCTTC.